This T cell receptor beta chain was documented in a study of T cell responses to AZD1222 COVID-19 vaccine. General study points: After two AZD1222 doses, spike-specific TCR breadth and depth rose versus day 0. Per reports, nearly half of all spike-specific TCRs target regions that are unmutated in variants. Spike regions recognized by vaccine-associated CD4 TCRs spanned the protein, led by 160-218 and 743-854.

As concerns this clone: Its cognate antigen is unknown.

Produced via immunoSEQ multiplex PCR; TCRdb's table is partial and in-frame only. Of more than 85,000 clones listed, around 90% were seen once; the top ten hold 7.5%. Looked up from germline, CDR1 is LGHDT and CDR2 is YNNKEL (reference sequence). V gave up 1 base and J gave up 8 bases, with 11 bases separating them. CDR3 length: 14 amino acids. Sequences were derived from peripheral blood, sampled on day 0 of AZD1222 vaccination. The sequence came from an adult in good health. The chain combines TRBV3-1 (or the pseudogene TRBV3-2) with TRBJ1-4, with D hard to call. DNA for the CDR3: TGTGCCAGCAGCCAAGGACGCATGGGCGAAAAACTGTTTTTT. Its translation is CASSQGRMGEKLFF.